These T cell receptor beta chains were read from a single sample in a study of T cell changes during pregnancy in multiple sclerosis. TCRdb's copy holds only in-frame clones and misses some; the assay was immunoSEQ multiplex PCR. Here the sample spans around 57,000 clones, about 87% being singletons. The sequences come from peripheral blood, collected in the first trimester of pregnancy. The receptor set was obtained from a female donor in good health, enrolled as a control in a pregnancy study. Each CDR3 is given with its conserved first and last residue. A D gene is named only where the DNA matches it firmly. The size of a clone is reported for some rows only, either as once, few or many, or as a class for expanded clones.

>TRBV9|.|.|TRBJ2-2
CASSPAPTSVSGELFF
TGTGCCAGCAGCCCAGCCCCCACTAGTGTTAGCGGGGAGCTGTTTTTT
>TRBV21-1|.|.|TRBJ2-7
CASSQGTQYF
TGTGCCAGCAGCCAGGGGACGCAGTACTTC
>TRBV29-1|.|.|TRBJ1-1
CSVEGADTGAFF
TGCAGCGTTGAAGGGGCAGACACAGGGGCTTTCTTT
>TRBV7-9|.|.|TRBJ2-7
CASSHINGPYEQYF
TGTGCCAGCAGTCATATAAATGGGCCCTACGAGCAGTACTTC
>TRBV9|.|.|TRBJ1-2
CASSVVEGESTKYGYTF
TGTGCCAGCAGCGTAGTGGAAGGAGAGTCGACTAAATATGGCTACACCTTC
>TRBV5-4|TRBD1|once|TRBJ1-2
CASSLQGAGYGYTF
TGTGCCAGCAGCTTACAGGGGGCTGGCTATGGCTACACCTTC
>TRBV2|.|.|TRBJ1-3
CASTAGVGNTIYF
TGTGCCAGCACCGCAGGGGTAGGAAACACCATATATTTT
>TRBV18|TRBD1|few|TRBJ1-1
CASSDRDGTEAFF
TGTGCCAGCTCAGACAGGGACGGCACTGAAGCTTTCTTT
>TRBV29-1|.|.|TRBJ2-1
CSVVGPSDGSSYNEQFF
TGCAGCGTTGTTGGCCCTAGCGACGGAAGCTCCTACAATGAGCAGTTCTTC
>TRBV19|.|.|TRBJ1-1
CASSIGGGRRGTEAFF
TGTGCCAGTAGTATAGGGGGAGGAAGGAGGGGCACTGAAGCTTTCTTT
>TRBV9|TRBD1|.|TRBJ1-4
CASSAQDRGGEKLFF
TGTGCCAGCAGCGCCCAGGACAGGGGAGGTGAAAAACTGTTTTTT
>TRBV11-1|.|.|TRBJ1-1
CASSLGGQILGAEAFF
TGTGCCAGCAGCTTAGGGGGACAAATACTGGGGGCTGAAGCTTTCTTT
>TRBV18|.|.|TRBJ1-5
CASSQGARNQPQHF
TGTGCCAGCTCACAAGGGGCCCGTAATCAGCCCCAGCATTTT
>TRBV6-1|.|.|TRBJ1-6
CASSEVGGSSYNSPLHF
TGTGCCAGCAGTGAAGTCGGGGGGAGCTCCTATAATTCACCCCTCCACTTT
>TRBV6-4|TRBD2|.|TRBJ2-3
CASSPTSGGARDTQYF
TGTGCCAGCAGCCCGACTAGCGGGGGGGCGAGAGATACGCAGTATTTT
>TRBV30|.|.|TRBJ2-5
CAWSAGETQYF
TGTGCCTGGAGCGCAGGGGAGACCCAGTACTTC
>TRBV2|TRBD2|.|TRBJ2-5
CASSRLAGFFQETQYF
TGTGCCAGCAGTCGACTAGCGGGGTTTTTCCAAGAGACCCAGTACTTC
>TRBV6-5|.|.|TRBJ2-1
CASSPDFSYNEQFF
TGTGCCAGCAGCCCGGACTTTTCCTACAATGAGCAGTTCTTC
>TRBV13|.|.|TRBJ2-7
CASSLGQDYYYEQYF
TGTGCCAGCAGCTTAGGACAGGATTATTACTACGAGCAGTACTTC
>TRBV19|TRBD1|.|TRBJ1-5
CASSIVWDRGLQPQHF
TGTGCCAGTAGTATAGTGTGGGACAGGGGGCTTCAGCCCCAGCATTTT
>TRBV13|.|few|TRBJ1-6
CASSYRSRGNSPLHF
TGTGCCAGCAGCTACAGGTCCAGGGGTAATTCACCCCTCCACTTT
>TRBV7-9|.|.|TRBJ1-1
CASGLYQGIKVGTEAFF
TGTGCCAGCGGGTTGTATCAGGGGATTAAGGTCGGCACTGAAGCTTTCTTT
>TRBV4-3|TRBD1|.|TRBJ1-1
CASSRGQGWGTEAFF
TGCGCCAGCAGCCGAGGACAGGGATGGGGCACTGAAGCTTTCTTT
>TRBV19|.|.|TRBJ1-6
CASSIRGADNSPLHF
TGTGCCAGTAGTATACGGGGGGCTGATAATTCACCCCTCCACTTT
>TRBV7-9|TRBD2|.|TRBJ2-3
CASSGRLAGGPITDTQYF
TGTGCCAGCAGCGGCAGACTAGCGGGGGGACCCATAACAGATACGCAGTATTTT
>TRBV15|.|.|TRBJ1-3
CATSRVKGAGNTIYF
TGTGCCACCAGCAGAGTTAAGGGAGCTGGAAACACCATATATTTT
>TRBV27|.|.|TRBJ1-2
CASSSAGSGSYTF
TGTGCCAGCAGTTCAGCCGGGTCCGGGAGCTACACCTTC
>TRBV29-1|TRBD1|.|TRBJ1-3
CSAWTGFSGNTIYF
TGCAGCGCATGGACAGGGTTCTCTGGAAACACCATATATTTT
>TRBV2|TRBD1|few|TRBJ1-1
CASSGGQGASEAFF
TGTGCCAGCAGTGGGGGACAGGGGGCCTCTGAAGCTTTCTTT
>TRBV11-1|TRBD1|.|TRBJ2-5
CASSLAGQGSETQYF
TGTGCCAGCAGCTTAGCAGGACAGGGGTCAGAGACCCAGTACTTC
>TRBV6-5|TRBD1|.|TRBJ2-7
CASSPNRGVPYEQYF
TGTGCCAGCAGTCCCAACAGGGGGGTGCCCTACGAGCAGTACTTC
>TRBV9|TRBD2|.|TRBJ2-7
CASSVGGRGVAENEQYF
TGTGCCAGCAGCGTAGGCGGGCGGGGGGTCGCAGAAAACGAGCAGTACTTC
>TRBV5-1|.|few|TRBJ1-3
CASSLEVSDSGNTIYF
TGCGCCAGCAGCTTGGAAGTCAGTGACTCTGGAAACACCATATATTTT
>TRBV7-9|.|.|TRBJ1-2
CASRDAQGAGNGYTF
TGTGCCAGCAGGGACGCACAGGGCGCTGGCAATGGCTACACCTTC
>TRBV13|TRBD1|.|TRBJ1-2
CASSPGTGGLLNGYTF
TGTGCCAGCAGCCCCGGGACAGGGGGCCTTCTGAATGGCTACACCTTC
>TRBV4-1|TRBD2|.|TRBJ2-1
CASSRTTGGSYNEQFF
TGCGCCAGCAGCCGCACTACGGGGGGGTCCTACAATGAGCAGTTCTTC
>TRBV10-3|.|.|TRBJ2-5
CAISATIEGETQYF
TGTGCCATCAGTGCCACAATAGAGGGAGAGACCCAGTACTTC
>TRBV7-8|.|.|TRBJ1-1
CASSLAQGNTEAFF
TGTGCCAGCAGCTTGGCGCAGGGGAACACTGAAGCTTTCTTT
>TRBV13|.|.|TRBJ2-6
CASSLQGSGANVLTF
TGTGCCAGCAGCCTGCAGGGTTCTGGGGCCAACGTCCTGACTTTC
>TRBV5-6|.|.|TRBJ1-3
CASSLSGPGNTIYF
TGTGCCAGCAGCTTGTCGGGTCCTGGAAACACCATATATTTT
>TRBV7-9|TRBD1|once|TRBJ1-1
CASSPTQGGNTEAFF
TGTGCCAGCAGCCCTACCCAGGGGGGGAACACTGAAGCTTTCTTT
>TRBV6-5|.|.|TRBJ1-1
CASTKWDKNTEAFF
TGTGCCAGCACCAAATGGGACAAGAACACTGAAGCTTTCTTT
>TRBV2|.|once|TRBJ2-3
CASSDSNFDSSTDTQYF
TGTGCCAGCAGTGATAGTAATTTTGACAGCAGCACAGATACGCAGTATTTT
>TRBV6-1|.|.|TRBJ1-5
CASSEAYDPQGNQPQHF
TGTGCCAGCAGTGAAGCTTACGACCCTCAGGGAAATCAGCCCCAGCATTTT
>TRBV7-2|TRBD1|.|TRBJ1-2
CASSLAGGQGNYGYTF
TGTGCCAGCAGCTTAGCGGGGGGACAGGGAAACTATGGCTACACCTTC
>TRBV4-2|TRBD2|.|TRBJ2-2
CASSQVTSGGAGTGELFF
TGTGCCAGCAGCCAAGTTACTAGCGGGGGGGCGGGCACCGGGGAGCTGTTTTTT
>TRBV2|.|few|TRBJ2-1
CASSRTTYNEQFF
TGTGCCAGCAGCCGGACAACCTACAATGAGCAGTTCTTC
>TRBV6-4|TRBD1|.|TRBJ1-3
CASSEGDRFRKTSGNTIYF
TGTGCCAGCAGTGAAGGGGACAGATTCCGCAAAACCTCTGGAAACACCATATATTTT
>TRBV2|.|.|TRBJ1-2
CASSEQLFYGYTF
TGTGCCAGCAGTGAACAGTTGTTCTATGGCTACACCTTC
>TRBV6-5|.|.|TRBJ1-6
CASSIGQYNSPLHF
TGTGCCAGCAGTATAGGACAGTATAATTCACCCCTCCACTTT
>TRBV27|.|few|TRBJ1-6
CASTPRGEAPLHF
TGTGCCAGCACCCCACGGGGGGAAGCACCCCTCCACTTT
>TRBV5-8|.|once|TRBJ1-6
CASSFGGSFSPLHF
TGTGCCAGCAGCTTTGGGGGGAGTTTTTCACCCCTCCACTTT
>TRBV5-1|TRBD1|.|TRBJ1-1
CASSLGYPTGDTEAFF
TGCGCCAGCAGCTTGGGTTACCCGACAGGGGACACTGAAGCTTTCTTT
>TRBV19|.|.|TRBJ2-2
CASSRGSSNTGELFF
TGTGCCAGTAGTAGAGGTAGCTCGAACACCGGGGAGCTGTTTTTT
>TRBV2|.|.|TRBJ1-1
CASSDYSRSTEAFF
TGTGCCAGCAGTGACTACAGCCGTTCCACTGAAGCTTTCTTT